Listed below are T cell receptor beta chains from one sample, sequenced in a study of T cell responses to AZD1222 COVID-19 vaccine. The method was immunoSEQ multiplex PCR; TCRdb's version includes in-frame clones alone and lacks a portion of them. Of about 81,000 clones in the sample, 90% to 95% were seen once. The sample was peripheral blood, taken on day 0 of AZD1222 vaccination. These receptors were collected from an adult in good health. Both conserved end residues are part of each CDR3. The D gene is left open where the match is weak. Clone size, where shown, is once, few, many, or a class for clones that have expanded.

cdr3_length | j_call | clone_size | d_call | v_call | cdr3_nt | cdr3_aa
9 | TRBJ1-6 | NA | NA | TRBV2 | TGTGCCAGCGGATCACCCCTCCACTTT | CASGSPLHF
16 | TRBJ2-1 | NA | TRBD2 | TRBV11-3 | TGTGCCAGCAGCCTACTAGCGGGAGGGTTAAACAATGAGCAGTTCTTC | CASSLLAGGLNNEQFF
12 | TRBJ1-2 | NA | NA | TRBV28 | TGTGCCAGCAGTTTAGCCCCTTATGGCTACACCTTC | CASSLAPYGYTF
13 | TRBJ2-1 | NA | NA | TRBV3-1/TRBV3-2 | TGTGCCAGCAGCCAGGACAGTTCAAATGAGCAGTTCTTC | CASSQDSSNEQFF
15 | TRBJ1-3 | NA | TRBD1 | TRBV27 | TGTGCCAGCAGTTCCAGGGGGTTCTCTGGAAACACCATATATTTT | CASSSRGFSGNTIYF
15 | TRBJ2-7 | NA | NA | TRBV19 | TGTGCCAGTAGTATAGAGGCAGGCCGCTCCTACGAGCAGTACTTC | CASSIEAGRSYEQYF
16 | TRBJ2-2 | NA | NA | TRBV5-5 | TGTGCCAGCAGCTTATCAGGGTCCTCGAACACCGGGGAGCTGTTTTTT | CASSLSGSSNTGELFF
16 | TRBJ1-1 | few | TRBD1 | TRBV10-3 | TGTGCCATCAAACAACAGGGGGCGATGACGGACACTGAAGCTTTCTTT | CAIKQQGAMTDTEAFF
14 | TRBJ2-1 | NA | NA | TRBV27 | TGTGCCAGCAGTTCGGACAAATACTACAATGAGCAGTTCTTC | CASSSDKYYNEQFF
16 | TRBJ2-1 | NA | TRBD2 | TRBV27 | TGTGCCAGCAGTGTAACTCTAGCGGGAGTAGGGAATGAGCAGTTCTTC | CASSVTLAGVGNEQFF
17 | TRBJ2-1 | NA | NA | TRBV5-1 | TGCGCCAGCAGCTTGGTAAGGCAGGGTAATACCTACAATGAGCAGTTCTTC | CASSLVRQGNTYNEQFF
14 | TRBJ1-1 | once | TRBD1 | TRBV6-5 | TGTGCCAGCAGTTACTCGGGACAGATGAGGGATGCTTTCTTT | CASSYSGQMRDAFF
19 | TRBJ2-7 | NA | TRBD2 | TRBV4-2 | TGTGCCAGCAGCCAACCAACTGGGACTAGCGGGAGGGCCCTGTACGAGCAGTACTTC | CASSQPTGTSGRALYEQYF
16 | TRBJ2-7 | NA | TRBD2 | TRBV2 | TGTGCCAGCAGCGACTTCAAACTAGCGGGAGCAACCGAGCAGTACTTC | CASSDFKLAGATEQYF
11 | TRBJ2-1 | NA | NA | TRBV12-3/TRBV12-4 | TGTGCCAGCAAAACTAGCAGGGAGCAGTTCTTC | CASKTSREQFF
15 | TRBJ1-6 | NA | TRBD1 | TRBV19 | TGTGCCAGTAGTATAACCGGGACAGATAATTCACCCCTCCACTTT | CASSITGTDNSPLHF
11 | TRBJ2-2 | NA | NA | TRBV4-2 | TGTGCCAGCAGCCAAGGCCGGGAGCTGTTTTTT | CASSQGRELFF
16 | TRBJ1-1 | NA | NA | TRBV18 | TGTGCCAGCTCACCAGGGGTTCCGGGGGTGAACACTGAAGCTTTCTTT | CASSPGVPGVNTEAFF
13 | TRBJ1-1 | few | NA | TRBV11-3 | TGTGCCAGCAGCTTTTCAGGGAGGACTGAAGCTTTCTTT | CASSFSGRTEAFF
15 | TRBJ2-5 | NA | TRBD2 | TRBV28 | TGTGCCAGCAGTACTCGGACTAGCGGGAGAGAGACCCAGTACTTC | CASSTRTSGRETQYF
14 | TRBJ2-4 | NA | TRBD1 | TRBV27 | TGTGCCAGCAGTTGGACAGGGGGAATAAACATTCAGTACTTC | CASSWTGGINIQYF
12 | TRBJ1-2 | NA | NA | TRBV27 | TGTGCCAGCGGTCAGGACAACTATGGCTACACCTTC | CASGQDNYGYTF
14 | TRBJ1-4 | NA | NA | TRBV9 | TGTGCCAGCAGCGTAGGGACATGGGGAGAAAAACTGTTTTTT | CASSVGTWGEKLFF
11 | TRBJ2-7 | NA | NA | TRBV2 | TGTGCCAGCAGGCCCTCCTACGAGCAGTACTTC | CASRPSYEQYF
17 | TRBJ1-1 | once | NA | TRBV4-2 | TGTGCCAGCAGCCAAGTAGGAGGCGGACAGATGAACACTGAAGCTTTCTTT | CASSQVGGGQMNTEAFF
15 | TRBJ1-2 | NA | NA | TRBV5-4 | TGTGCCAGCAGCCCCGGCGAGGGAGTTCAATATGGCTACACCTTC | CASSPGEGVQYGYTF
15 | TRBJ1-3 | NA | NA | TRBV19 | TGTGCCAGTACCCCATTCGGGCCAGGAGGAAACACCATATATTTT | CASTPFGPGGNTIYF
16 | TRBJ1-3 | NA | TRBD1 | TRBV3-1/TRBV3-2 | TGTGCCAGCAGCCCGTGGGACAGCACTTCTGGAAACACCATATATTTT | CASSPWDSTSGNTIYF